The rows below give T cell receptor beta chains drawn from one sample of a study of shared clonotypes between healthy human individuals. Generated by immunoSEQ multiplex PCR, the TCRdb table keeps only in-frame clones and is missing some. The data contain over 2,000,000 clones, around 93% of them singletons. Specimen: naive CD8+ T cells from PBMCs. These receptors were taken from a man younger than 35 in good health. Some clones in this sample may be carry-over from other donors' samples. The CDR3 runs from the conserved cysteine through the conserved F or W. D genes are given only for firm matches. The size of a clone is reported for some rows only, either as once, few or many, or as a class for expanded clones.

v_call	d_call	clone_size	cdr3_length	j_call	cdr3_nt	cdr3_aa
TRBV21-1	.	.	19	TRBJ2-1	TGTGCCAGCAGCAACCCCCCCCTGTCAGGCCCTTTAATTTGCGATGAGCAGTTCTTC	CASSNPPLSGPLICDEQFF
TRBV2	TRBD1	.	15	TRBJ2-7	TGTGCCAGCAGTATCTCACAGGGGGGTACCTACGAGCAGTACTTC	CASSISQGGTYEQYF
TRBV9	.	.	14	TRBJ1-5	TGTGCCAGCAGCTTAGGGGGTGGGAATCAGCCCCAGCATTTT	CASSLGGGNQPQHF
TRBV7-2	TRBD1	.	15	TRBJ2-7	TGTGCCAGCAGCTTAGGTCCAGGGGGTAACTACGAGCAGTACTTC	CASSLGPGGNYEQYF
TRBV27	.	.	14	TRBJ2-1	TGTGCCAGCAGTTCCAGCTGGAGCCACAATGAGCAGTTCTTC	CASSSSWSHNEQFF
TRBV23-1	.	.	13	TRBJ2-5	TGCGCCAGCAGTCATAAGAGGGGAGAGACCCAGTACTTC	CASSHKRGETQYF
TRBV19	.	.	17	TRBJ2-6	TGTGCCAGTAGTACCTCGTACGGGACCGAATTATTCAACGTCCTGACTTTC	CASSTSYGTELFNVLTF
TRBV6-4	.	.	13	TRBJ1-5	TGTGCCAGCAGTGACTCGCTACGGGGGCCCCAGCATTTT	CASSDSLRGPQHF
TRBV2	TRBD2	.	17	TRBJ2-3	TGTGCCAGCAGTGAAGCGCTTCTGAGCGGGAGTGAAGATACGCAGTATTTT	CASSEALLSGSEDTQYF
TRBV28	.	.	16	TRBJ2-2	TGTGCCAGCAGTCCCCCAGGGCGCGCGAACACCGGGGAGCTGTTTTTT	CASSPPGRANTGELFF
TRBV19	.	.	15	TRBJ1-2	TGTGCCAGTAGTATTGGGAGGGCCGATCACTATGGCTACACCTTC	CASSIGRADHYGYTF
TRBV4-3	.	.	14	TRBJ1-5	TGCGCCAGCAGCCAAGAGGGCGGCCATCAGCCCCAGCATTTT	CASSQEGGHQPQHF
TRBV29-1	.	.	14	TRBJ2-7	TGCAGCGTTGAGGTGGCAGGGGGGACCTACGAGCAGTACTTC	CSVEVAGGTYEQYF
TRBV4-2	.	.	16	TRBJ1-5	TGTGCCAGCAGCAAGACCCGGGACAACTTCAATCAGCCCCAGCATTTT	CASSKTRDNFNQPQHF
TRBV6-5	TRBD2	.	15	TRBJ2-3	TGTGCCAGTAAACTAGCGGGAGGCTTCACAGATACGCAGTATTTT	CASKLAGGFTDTQYF
TRBV27	TRBD2	.	14	TRBJ2-5	TGTGCCAGCAGACTTGTAGGGAGGGGAGAGACCCAGTACTTC	CASRLVGRGETQYF
TRBV6-1	.	.	13	TRBJ1-1	TGTGCCAGCAGTGGGTGGGTATACACTGAAGCTTTCTTT	CASSGWVYTEAFF
TRBV28	TRBD2	.	15	TRBJ2-3	TGTGCCAGCAGTTATGGGCGGGAGGGCACAGATACGCAGTATTTT	CASSYGREGTDTQYF
TRBV10-3	.	.	13	TRBJ2-1	TGTGCCATCGGGGGACTCTCTTACAATGAGCAGTTCTTC	CAIGGLSYNEQFF
TRBV4-3	.	.	15	TRBJ1-2	TGCGCCAGCAGCCAAGATCAGATCTCCAACTATGGCTACACCTTC	CASSQDQISNYGYTF
TRBV5-4	TRBD2	.	14	TRBJ2-1	TGTGCCAGCAGCTTGGTCCAGCGGGAGAATGAGCAGTTCTTC	CASSLVQRENEQFF
TRBV27	.	.	12	TRBJ1-4	TGTGCCAGCAGTCTGTGGCGGGAAAAACTGTTTTTT	CASSLWREKLFF
TRBV7-9	.	.	12	TRBJ2-7	TGTGCCAGCAGCTCCCCCGGTAAAGAGCAGTACTTC	CASSSPGKEQYF
TRBV10-3	.	.	15	TRBJ1-2	TGTGCCATCAGTGAGTGGTCAGGCGCGAACTATGGCTACACCTTC	CAISEWSGANYGYTF
TRBV6-6	.	.	14	TRBJ2-3	TGTGCCAGCAGTTACTCCGACTACGGCGATACGCAGTATTTT	CASSYSDYGDTQYF
TRBV15	.	.	14	TRBJ2-3	TGTGCCACCAGCAGCCCGGGTTGGGCGGATACGCAGTATTTT	CATSSPGWADTQYF
TRBV28	.	.	14	TRBJ2-1	TGTGCCAGCAGTTACCCCGGGCTTTACAATGAGCAGTTCTTC	CASSYPGLYNEQFF
TRBV4-3	.	.	14	TRBJ2-7	TGCGCCAGCAGCCAAGAGGGGGACATGTACGAGCAGTACTTC	CASSQEGDMYEQYF
TRBV6-1	TRBD1	.	15	TRBJ2-7	TGTGCCAGCAGTGAAATCGGGACAGGGTCCTACGAGCAGTACTTC	CASSEIGTGSYEQYF
TRBV27	TRBD1	.	15	TRBJ1-1	TGTGCCAGCAGTTTGAACAGGGGACCGAACACTGAAGCTTTCTTT	CASSLNRGPNTEAFF
TRBV28	TRBD1	.	14	TRBJ1-1	TGTGCCAGCAGTTTTCAGGGGGCAGGAACTGAAGCTTTCTTT	CASSFQGAGTEAFF
TRBV6-1	TRBD1	.	15	TRBJ1-2	TGTGCCAGCAGTGAAGCTCCAGGGGGCGAGTATGGCTACACCTTC	CASSEAPGGEYGYTF
TRBV29-1	TRBD2	.	17	TRBJ2-1	TGCAGCGTTGAAGATCCCGGTGTAGCGGGACTATACAATGAGCAGTTCTTC	CSVEDPGVAGLYNEQFF
TRBV4-1	.	.	15	TRBJ2-3	TGCGCCAGCAGCCAAGTGTATCCTAGCACAGATACGCAGTATTTT	CASSQVYPSTDTQYF
TRBV10-3	.	.	15	TRBJ2-3	TGTGCCATCAGTGACCCTCCTAGGGGGTCAGATACGCAGTATTTT	CAISDPPRGSDTQYF
TRBV15	TRBD2	once	16	TRBJ2-1	TGTGCCACCAGCAGGCCCGTTGCTAGCGGGAGGCATGAGCAGTTCTTC	CATSRPVASGRHEQFF
TRBV13	.	once	14	TRBJ2-7	TGTGCCAGCAGCTTGGCAGGGGTTTCCTACGAGCAGTACTTC	CASSLAGVSYEQYF
TRBV7-9	.	once	13	TRBJ2-1	TGTGCCAGCAGCCAGGGACTTCCGCCGGGGCAGTTCTTC	CASSQGLPPGQFF
TRBV19	TRBD1	.	23	TRBJ1-3	TGTGCCAGTAGTATAGATCATCCCAAAGCCCCCGTGAGGGGGCAGGGCCGGGGAAACACCATATATTTT	CASSIDHPKAPVRGQGRGNTIYF
TRBV6-5	TRBD1	.	14	TRBJ1-1	TGTGCCAGCAGTTACTCAAGGACAGGGGCTGAAGCTTTCTTT	CASSYSRTGAEAFF
TRBV6-1	.	.	15	TRBJ2-1	TGTGCCAGCAGTGGGGTACTCAGCTCCTACAATGAGCAGTTCTTC	CASSGVLSSYNEQFF
TRBV19	.	.	13	TRBJ1-1	TGTGCCAGTAGTATAAAGAGACCCACTGAAGCTTTCTTT	CASSIKRPTEAFF
TRBV27	.	.	15	TRBJ2-1	TGTGCCAGCAGTTTATCGTCTTACTCCTACAATGAGCAGTTCTTC	CASSLSSYSYNEQFF
TRBV6-1	.	.	12	TRBJ2-3	TGTGCCAGCGATAACTACAGGGACCCGCAGTATTTT	CASDNYRDPQYF
TRBV4-2	.	.	13	TRBJ2-7	TGTGCCAGCAGCCCGGGATGGGCCTACGAGCAGTACTTC	CASSPGWAYEQYF
TRBV29-1	.	.	14	TRBJ2-7	TGCAGCGCTACCCCAGGGGGGGCGTCCTACGAGCAGTACTTC	CSATPGGASYEQYF
TRBV19	TRBD1	.	17	TRBJ2-6	TGTGCCAGTAGGGGGACAGGGCTGGATTCTGGGGCCAACGTCCTGACTTTC	CASRGTGLDSGANVLTF
TRBV19	TRBD1	.	15	TRBJ2-5	TGTGCCAGTAGTACTCGGACAGGGGTCGGCGAGACCCAGTACTTC	CASSTRTGVGETQYF
TRBV5-6	.	.	11	TRBJ1-3	TGTGCCAGCGGACTGGGAAACACCATATATTTT	CASGLGNTIYF
TRBV28	TRBD1	.	15	TRBJ1-2	TGTGCCAGCAGTCCCTACCGGGACAGCATTTATGGCTACACCTTC	CASSPYRDSIYGYTF
TRBV9	.	.	12	TRBJ1-2	TGTGCCAGCCTCCACGGTTCCTATGGCTACACCTTC	CASLHGSYGYTF
TRBV10-3	.	.	14	TRBJ2-7	TGTGCCATCAGTGATCCCAGAAGCTCCTACGAGCAGTACTTC	CAISDPRSSYEQYF
TRBV9	.	once	13	TRBJ2-1	TGTGCCAGCAGCACCCGACAGGCCAATGAGCAGTTCTTC	CASSTRQANEQFF
TRBV27	.	once	14	TRBJ2-1	TGTGCCAGCAGTTTATTCGCACAGAAGGAAGTGCAGTTCTTC	CASSLFAQKEVQFF
TRBV27	.	.	19	TRBJ2-7	TGTGCCAGCAGTTTATCGCGGGGGCCAATCACCGGTCCTACGAGGGGGCAGTACTTC	CASSLSRGPITGPTRGQYF
TRBV7-8	.	.	14	TRBJ1-1	TGTGCCAGCAGCTTGGGGGGGCATTACACTGAAGCTTTCTTT	CASSLGGHYTEAFF
TRBV6-5	.	.	15	TRBJ1-1	TGTGCCAGCGGCCTAGGGGAAAGTATGAACACTGAAGCTTTCTTT	CASGLGESMNTEAFF
TRBV7-6	TRBD1	.	15	TRBJ2-7	TGTGCCAGCAGCTTAGGAATGGACAGGGTCTACGAGCAGTACTTC	CASSLGMDRVYEQYF
TRBV6-1	.	.	13	TRBJ2-2	TGTGCCAGCAGTGAGCTTAACACCGGGGAGCTGTTTTTT	CASSELNTGELFF